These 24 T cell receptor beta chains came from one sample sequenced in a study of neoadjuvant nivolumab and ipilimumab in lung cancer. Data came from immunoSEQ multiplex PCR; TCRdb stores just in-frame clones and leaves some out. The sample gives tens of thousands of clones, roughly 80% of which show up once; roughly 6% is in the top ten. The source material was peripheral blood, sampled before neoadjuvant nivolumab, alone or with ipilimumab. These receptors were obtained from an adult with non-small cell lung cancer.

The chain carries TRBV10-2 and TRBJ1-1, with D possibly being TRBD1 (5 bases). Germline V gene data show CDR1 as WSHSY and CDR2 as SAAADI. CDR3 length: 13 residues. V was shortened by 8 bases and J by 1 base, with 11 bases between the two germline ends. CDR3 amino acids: CASGHRTNTEAFF. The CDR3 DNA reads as TGCGCCAGCGGGCACAGGACGAACACTGAAGCTTTCTTT.

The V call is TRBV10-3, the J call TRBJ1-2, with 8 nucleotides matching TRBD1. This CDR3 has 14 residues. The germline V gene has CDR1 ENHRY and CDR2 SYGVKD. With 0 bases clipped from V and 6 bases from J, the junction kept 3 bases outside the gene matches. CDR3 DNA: TGTGCCATCAGTGAGTCGGACAGGGAGAATGGCTACACCTTC. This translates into CAISESDRENGYTF.

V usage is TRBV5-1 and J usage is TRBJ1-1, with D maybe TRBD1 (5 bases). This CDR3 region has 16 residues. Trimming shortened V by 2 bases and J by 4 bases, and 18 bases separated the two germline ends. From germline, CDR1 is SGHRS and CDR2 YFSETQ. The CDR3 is CASSLSNLRAPTEAFF. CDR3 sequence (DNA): TGCGCCAGCAGCTTATCAAATCTCAGGGCTCCCACTGAAGCTTTCTTT.

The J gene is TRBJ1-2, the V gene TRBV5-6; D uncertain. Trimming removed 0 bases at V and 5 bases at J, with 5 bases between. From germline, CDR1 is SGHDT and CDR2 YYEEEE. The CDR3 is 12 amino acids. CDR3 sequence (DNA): TGTGCCAGCAGCTTGGAGACGTATGGCTACACCTTC. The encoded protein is CASSLETYGYTF.

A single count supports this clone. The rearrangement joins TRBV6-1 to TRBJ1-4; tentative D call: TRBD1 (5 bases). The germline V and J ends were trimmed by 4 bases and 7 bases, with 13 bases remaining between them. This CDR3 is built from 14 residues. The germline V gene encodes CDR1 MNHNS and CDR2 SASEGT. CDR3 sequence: CASSGAGLAEKLFF. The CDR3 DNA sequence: TGTGCCAGCAGTGGCGCAGGGCTAGCTGAAAAACTGTTTTTT.

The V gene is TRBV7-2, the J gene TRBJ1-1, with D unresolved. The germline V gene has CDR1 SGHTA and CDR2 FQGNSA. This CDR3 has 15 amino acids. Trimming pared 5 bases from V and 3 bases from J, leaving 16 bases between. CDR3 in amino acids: CASSPQEKGHTEAFF. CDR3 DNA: TGTGCCAGCAGCCCTCAAGAGAAAGGGCACACTGAAGCTTTCTTT. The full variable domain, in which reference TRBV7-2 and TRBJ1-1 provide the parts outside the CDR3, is GAGVSQSPSNKVTEKGKDVELRCDPISGHTALYWYRQSLGQGLEFLIYFQGNSAPDKSGLPSDRFSAERTGGSVSTLTIQRTQQEDSAVYLCASSPQEKGHTEAFFGQGTRLTVV.

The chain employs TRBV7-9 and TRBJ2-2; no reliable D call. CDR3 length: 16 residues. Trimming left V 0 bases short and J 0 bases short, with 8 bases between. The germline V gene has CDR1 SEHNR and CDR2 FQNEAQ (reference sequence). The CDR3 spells CASSLAAVTNTGELFF. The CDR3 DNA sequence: TGTGCCAGCAGCTTAGCGGCCGTCACGAACACCGGGGAGCTGTTTTTT. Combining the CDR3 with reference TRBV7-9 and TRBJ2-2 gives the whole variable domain DTGVSQNPRHKITKRGQNVTFRCDPISEHNRLYWYRQTLGQGPEFLTYFQNEAQLEKSRLLSDRFSAERPKGSFSTLEIQRTEQGDSAMYLCASSLAAVTNTGELFFGEGSRLTVL.

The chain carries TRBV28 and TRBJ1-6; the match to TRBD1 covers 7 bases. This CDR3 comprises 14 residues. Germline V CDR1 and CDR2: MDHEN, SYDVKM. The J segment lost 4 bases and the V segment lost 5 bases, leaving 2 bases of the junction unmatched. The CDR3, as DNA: TGTGCCAGCAGTCCGGACAGGTATAATTCACCCCTCCACTTT. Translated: CASSPDRYNSPLHF.

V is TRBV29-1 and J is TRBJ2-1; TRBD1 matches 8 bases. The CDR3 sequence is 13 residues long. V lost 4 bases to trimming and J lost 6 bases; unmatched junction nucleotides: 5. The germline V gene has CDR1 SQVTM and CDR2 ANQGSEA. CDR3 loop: CSVVPTGGNEQFF. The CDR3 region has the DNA TGCAGCGTTGTTCCAACAGGGGGCAATGAGCAGTTCTTC.

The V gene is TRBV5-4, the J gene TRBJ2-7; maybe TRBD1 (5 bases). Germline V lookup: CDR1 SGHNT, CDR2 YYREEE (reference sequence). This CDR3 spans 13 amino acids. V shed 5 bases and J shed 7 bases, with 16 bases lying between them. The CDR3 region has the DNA TGTGCCAGCAGACACGACAGCCCAGGAGAGCAGTACTTC. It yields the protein CASRHDSPGEQYF.

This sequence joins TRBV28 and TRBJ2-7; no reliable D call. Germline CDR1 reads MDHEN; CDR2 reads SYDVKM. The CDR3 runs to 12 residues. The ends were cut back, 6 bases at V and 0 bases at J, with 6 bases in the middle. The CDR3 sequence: CASRSSSYEQYF. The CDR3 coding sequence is TGTGCCAGCAGGTCAAGCTCCTACGAGCAGTACTTC. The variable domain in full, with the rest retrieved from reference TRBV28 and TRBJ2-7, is DVKVTQSSRYLVKRTGEKVFLECVQDMDHENMFWYRQDPGLGLRLIYFSYDVKMKEKGDIPEGYSVSREKKERFSLILESASTNQTSMYLCASRSSSYEQYFGPGTRLTVT.

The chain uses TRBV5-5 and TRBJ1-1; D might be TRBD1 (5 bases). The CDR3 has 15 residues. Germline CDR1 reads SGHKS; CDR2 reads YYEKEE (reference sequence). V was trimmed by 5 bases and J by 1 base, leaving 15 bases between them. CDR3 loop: CASSFAGPTNTEAFF. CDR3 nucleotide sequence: TGTGCCAGCAGTTTCGCGGGACCCACGAACACTGAAGCTTTCTTT.

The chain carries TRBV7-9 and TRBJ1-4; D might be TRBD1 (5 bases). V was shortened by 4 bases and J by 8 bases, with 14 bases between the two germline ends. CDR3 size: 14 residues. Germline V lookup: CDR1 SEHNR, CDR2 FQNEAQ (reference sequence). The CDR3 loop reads CASSSGRGEEKLFF. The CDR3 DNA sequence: TGTGCCAGCAGCTCGGGACGGGGGGAAGAAAAACTGTTTTTT.

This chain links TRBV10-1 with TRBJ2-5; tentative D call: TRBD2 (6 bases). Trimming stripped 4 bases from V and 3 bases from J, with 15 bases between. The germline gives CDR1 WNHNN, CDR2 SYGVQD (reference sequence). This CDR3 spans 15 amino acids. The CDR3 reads CASSAGFGGEETQYF. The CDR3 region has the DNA TGCGCCAGCAGTGCCGGATTCGGGGGAGAAGAGACCCAGTACTTC.

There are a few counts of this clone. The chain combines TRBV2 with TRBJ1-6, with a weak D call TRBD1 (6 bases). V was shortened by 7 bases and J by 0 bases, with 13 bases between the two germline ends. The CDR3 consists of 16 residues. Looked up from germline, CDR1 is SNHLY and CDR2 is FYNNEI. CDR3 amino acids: CASTEGGSSYNSPLHF. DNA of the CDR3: TGTGCCAGCACCGAGGGGGGAAGCTCCTATAATTCACCCCTCCACTTT.

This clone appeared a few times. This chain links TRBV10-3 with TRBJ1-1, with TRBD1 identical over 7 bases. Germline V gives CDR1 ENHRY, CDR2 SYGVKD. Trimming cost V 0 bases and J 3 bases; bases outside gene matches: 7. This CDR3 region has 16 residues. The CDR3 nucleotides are TGTGCCATCAGTGAGTCGAGGACAGGCCTGGACACTGAAGCTTTCTTT. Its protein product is CAISESRTGLDTEAFF.

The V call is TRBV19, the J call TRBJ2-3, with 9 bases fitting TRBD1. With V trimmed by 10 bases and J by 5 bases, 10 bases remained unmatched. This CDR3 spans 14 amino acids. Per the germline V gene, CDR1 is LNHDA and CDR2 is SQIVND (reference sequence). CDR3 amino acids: CAIGRTGELDTQYF. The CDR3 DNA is TGTGCCATTGGCCGGACAGGGGAGTTAGATACGCAGTATTTT.

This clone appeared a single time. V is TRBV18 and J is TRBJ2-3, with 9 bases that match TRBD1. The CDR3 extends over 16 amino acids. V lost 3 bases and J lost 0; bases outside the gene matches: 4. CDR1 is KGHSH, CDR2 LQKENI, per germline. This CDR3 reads CASSPTGGYSTDTQYF. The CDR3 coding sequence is TGTGCCAGCTCACCGACAGGGGGGTATAGCACAGATACGCAGTATTTT.

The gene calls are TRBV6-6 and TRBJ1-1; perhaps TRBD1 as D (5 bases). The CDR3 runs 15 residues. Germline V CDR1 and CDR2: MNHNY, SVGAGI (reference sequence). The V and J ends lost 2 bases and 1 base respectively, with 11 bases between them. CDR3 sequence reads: CASSYPGRRNTEAFF. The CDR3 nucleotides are TGTGCCAGCAGTTACCCGGGACGGAGGAACACTGAAGCTTTCTTT.

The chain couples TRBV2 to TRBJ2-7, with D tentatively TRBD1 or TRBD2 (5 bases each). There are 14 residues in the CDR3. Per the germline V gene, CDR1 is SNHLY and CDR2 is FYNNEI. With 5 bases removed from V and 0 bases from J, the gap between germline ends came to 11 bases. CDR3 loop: CASSLGPSSYEQYF. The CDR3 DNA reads TGTGCCAGCAGTCTGGGACCAAGCTCCTACGAGCAGTACTTC.

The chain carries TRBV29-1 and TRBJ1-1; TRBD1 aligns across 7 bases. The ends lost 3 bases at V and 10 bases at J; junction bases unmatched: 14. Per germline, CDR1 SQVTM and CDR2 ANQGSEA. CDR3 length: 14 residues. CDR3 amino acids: CSVEGAEGAEGAFF. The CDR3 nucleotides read TGCAGCGTTGAGGGGGCAGAGGGGGCGGAGGGAGCTTTCTTT.

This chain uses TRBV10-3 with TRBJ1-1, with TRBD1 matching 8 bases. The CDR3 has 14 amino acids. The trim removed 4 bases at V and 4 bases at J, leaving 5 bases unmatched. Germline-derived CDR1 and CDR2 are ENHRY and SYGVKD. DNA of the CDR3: TGTGCCATCAGTGGACAGGGGAGAACCACTGAAGCTTTCTTT. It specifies CAISGQGRTTEAFF.

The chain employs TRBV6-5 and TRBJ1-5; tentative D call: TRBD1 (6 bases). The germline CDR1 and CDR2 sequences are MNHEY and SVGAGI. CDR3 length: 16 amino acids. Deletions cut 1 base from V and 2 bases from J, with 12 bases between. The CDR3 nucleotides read TGTGCCAGCAGTTACTACCGACGGACAGGCAATCAGCCCCAGCATTTT. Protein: CASSYYRRTGNQPQHF.

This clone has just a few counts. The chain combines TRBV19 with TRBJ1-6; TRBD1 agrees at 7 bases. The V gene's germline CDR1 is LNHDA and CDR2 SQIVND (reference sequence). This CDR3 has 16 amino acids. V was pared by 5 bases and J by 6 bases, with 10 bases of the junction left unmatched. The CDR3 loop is CASSFPDRAGNSPLHF. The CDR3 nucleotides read TGTGCCAGTAGTTTCCCCGACAGGGCTGGTAATTCACCCCTCCACTTT. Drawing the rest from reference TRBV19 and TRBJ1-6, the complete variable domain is DGGITQSPKYLFRKEGQNVTLSCEQNLNHDAMYWYRQDPGQGLRLIYYSQIVNDFQKGDIAEGYSVSREKKESFPLTVTSAQKNPTAFYLCASSFPDRAGNSPLHFGNGTRLTVT.